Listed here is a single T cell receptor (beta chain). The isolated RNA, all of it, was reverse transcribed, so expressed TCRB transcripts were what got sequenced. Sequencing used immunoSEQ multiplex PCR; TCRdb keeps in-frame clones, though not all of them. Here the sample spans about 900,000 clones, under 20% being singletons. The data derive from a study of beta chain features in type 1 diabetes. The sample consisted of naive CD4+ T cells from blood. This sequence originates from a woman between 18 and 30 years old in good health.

This CDR3 is CASSPRRDTQYF. CDR3 nucleotides: TGTGCCAGCAGCCCCCGTCGGGATACGCAGTATTTT. The chain has TRBV11-1 and TRBJ2-3, with D unresolved. The CDR3 contains 12 residues. Trimming took off 5 bases at V and 6 bases at J, with 9 bases between the two ends. The germline CDR1 and CDR2 sequences are SGHAT and FQDESV (reference sequence).